The entry below describes one TCR beta chain. The antigen is undetermined. These data come from a study of cytomegalovirus exposure and HLA in healthy donors. Study overall: Falling in the Caucasian-associated ancestry cluster were about 80% of approximately 400 genotyped donors. Overall study results and limits: Presence/absence analyses rested on an assumption that sequencing depth was roughly uniform across donors. In a later analysis, V- and J-gene trimming of beta chains associated with a DCLRE1C missense variant, replicated independently.

Both 60 Vbeta primers and 13 Jbeta primers went into the PCR. The table came from immunoSEQ multiplex PCR; TCRdb's copy has only in-frame clones and leaves some out. The sample has 100,000 or so clones, about 80% seen once; the top ten hold 3.5% to 5%. The V gene's germline CDR1 is SGDLS and CDR2 YYNGEE. The CDR3 covers 13 residues. V was cut by 3 bases and J by 4 bases, with 8 bases left in between. Sequences were obtained from PBMCs. V and J are TRBV9 and TRBJ1-3, with D perhaps matching TRBD1 (6 bases). The receptor was derived from a man in his forties or fifties in good health and CMV-seronegative. The CDR3 loop is CASSATGGNTIYF. In DNA form, the CDR3 reads TGTGCCAGCAGCGCAACAGGGGGAAACACCATATATTTT.